Described below is a single TCR beta chain sequence and its context. The authors reverse transcribed all of the isolated RNA, so sequencing captured expressed TCRB transcripts. TCRdb's copy holds only in-frame clones and misses some; the assay was immunoSEQ multiplex PCR. Here the sample spans almost 350,000 clones, 20% being singletons. This sample is part of a study of beta chain features in type 1 diabetes. The source material was naive CD4+ T cells from blood. This TCR was recovered from a woman under 30 in good health.

For the CDR3, the DNA is TGTGCCAGCAGCACCGTGGAACTAGCGGACAATGAGCAGTTCTTC. Its translation: CASSTVELADNEQFF. The chain has TRBV9 and TRBJ2-1, with 8 nucleotides matching TRBD2. The germline CDR1 and CDR2 sequences are SGDLS and YYNGEE. Trimming cost V 4 bases and J 5 bases; bases outside gene matches: 8. The CDR3 is made up of 15 amino acids.